The 9 T cell receptor beta chains given below trace back to one sample, sequenced in a study of T cell responses to AZD1222 COVID-19 vaccine. Sequenced by immunoSEQ multiplex PCR; TCRdb stores in-frame clones only, minus some. The sample shows fewer than 200,000 clones, approximately 92% of them seen only once. Sequencing was performed on peripheral blood, taken on day 0 of AZD1222 vaccination. These receptors were collected from an adult in good health.

The chain combines TRBV13 with TRBJ1-5; D is unclear. The V gene's germline CDR1 is PRHDT and CDR2 FYEKMQ (reference sequence). The CDR3 totals 13 residues. Trimming pared 0 bases from V and 5 bases from J, leaving 5 bases between. CDR3 sequence (DNA): TGTGCCAGCAGCTTAGGCGGATATCAGCCCCAGCATTTT. It is translated as CASSLGGYQPQHF. Based on the CDR3 plus reference TRBV13 and TRBJ1-5, the full variable domain is AAGVIQSPRHLIKEKRETATLKCYPIPRHDTVYWYQQGPGQDPQFLISFYEKMQSDKGSIPDRFSAQQFSDYHSELNMSSLELGDSALYFCASSLGGYQPQHFGDGTRLSIL.

The chain carries TRBV19 and TRBJ1-6; 7 nucleotides agree with TRBD1. The CDR3 length is 16 residues. Per the germline V gene, CDR1 is LNHDA and CDR2 is SQIVND (reference sequence). J gave up 7 bases and V 0 bases, and 6 bases lay outside the gene matches. CDR3 residues: CASSIDRPGGNSPLHF. The CDR3 DNA reads as TGTGCCAGTAGTATAGACCGGCCAGGGGGGAATTCACCCCTCCACTTT.

This chain connects TRBV19 to TRBJ2-3; TRBD2 aligns across 7 bases. V was clipped by 11 bases and J by 0 bases; unmatched bases: 5. CDR3 length equals 13 residues. Germline-derived CDR1 and CDR2 are LNHDA and SQIVND (reference sequence). The CDR3 region is CAARGRSTDTQYF. CDR3 sequence (DNA): TGTGCCGCTCGCGGGAGAAGCACAGATACGCAGTATTTT.

The V and J genes are TRBV30 and TRBJ1-2, with a tentative D call TRBD1 (5 bases). The CDR3 is 13 amino acids. V was clipped by 2 bases and J by 2 bases, with 9 bases between them. CDR1 and CDR2 (germline): GTSNPN, SVGIG (reference sequence). The CDR3 nucleotides read TGTGCCTGGAGTACTCAGGGAAACTATGGCTACACCTTC. Amino acids: CAWSTQGNYGYTF.

The chain joins TRBV4-3 to TRBJ1-4; 9 bases fit TRBD1. The CDR3 is 16 residues long. The germline V gene has CDR1 LGHNA and CDR2 YSLEER. V was clipped by 1 base and J by 8 bases; unmatched bases: 8. DNA for the CDR3: TGCGCCAGCAGCCAAGGCGGGGACAGGGTTTGGGAAAAACTGTTTTTT. It encodes CASSQGGDRVWEKLFF.

This chain links TRBV9 with TRBJ2-7; 9 bases are a match to TRBD1. The V and J ends lost 3 bases and 5 bases, in that order; junction bases with no gene match: 12. There are 16 residues in the CDR3. Germline V gives CDR1 SGDLS, CDR2 YYNGEE. The DNA of the CDR3 is TGTGCCAGCAGCGCTCCCGGGGGACAGGGTACCCACGAGCAGTACTTC. This gives the protein CASSAPGGQGTHEQYF.

The chain combines TRBV7-9 with TRBJ2-1; no clear D. The CDR3 has 11 amino acids. V was trimmed by 2 bases and J by 8 bases, leaving 4 bases between them. Germline V gene data show CDR1 as SEHNR and CDR2 as FQNEAQ (reference sequence). CDR3 in amino acids: CASSLSDEQFF. The DNA for the CDR3 is TGTGCCAGCAGCTTAAGTGATGAGCAGTTCTTC.

The CDR3 loop is CASSLPTGGAGYTF. The CDR3 DNA reads as TGTGCCAGCAGCCTACCGACAGGGGGTGCTGGCTACACCTTC. This chain links TRBV7-2 with TRBJ1-2, with 9 bases fitting TRBD1. The CDR3 runs 14 residues. Germline V gene lookup returns CDR1 SGHTA and CDR2 FQGNSA. The V gene end was trimmed by 5 bases and the J gene end by 7 bases; junction bases not matched to a gene: 8.

The table lists this clone with a count of one. This chain joins TRBV7-2 and TRBJ2-3, with TRBD2 matching 10 bases. Germline values: CDR1 SGHTA, CDR2 FQGNSA. This CDR3 is built from 16 residues. The trim removed 2 bases at V and 7 bases at J, leaving 9 bases unmatched. CDR3 bases: TGTGCCAGCAGCTTATCCCCAGCGGGGGGGGCCAATACGCAGTATTTT. This translates into CASSLSPAGGANTQYF.